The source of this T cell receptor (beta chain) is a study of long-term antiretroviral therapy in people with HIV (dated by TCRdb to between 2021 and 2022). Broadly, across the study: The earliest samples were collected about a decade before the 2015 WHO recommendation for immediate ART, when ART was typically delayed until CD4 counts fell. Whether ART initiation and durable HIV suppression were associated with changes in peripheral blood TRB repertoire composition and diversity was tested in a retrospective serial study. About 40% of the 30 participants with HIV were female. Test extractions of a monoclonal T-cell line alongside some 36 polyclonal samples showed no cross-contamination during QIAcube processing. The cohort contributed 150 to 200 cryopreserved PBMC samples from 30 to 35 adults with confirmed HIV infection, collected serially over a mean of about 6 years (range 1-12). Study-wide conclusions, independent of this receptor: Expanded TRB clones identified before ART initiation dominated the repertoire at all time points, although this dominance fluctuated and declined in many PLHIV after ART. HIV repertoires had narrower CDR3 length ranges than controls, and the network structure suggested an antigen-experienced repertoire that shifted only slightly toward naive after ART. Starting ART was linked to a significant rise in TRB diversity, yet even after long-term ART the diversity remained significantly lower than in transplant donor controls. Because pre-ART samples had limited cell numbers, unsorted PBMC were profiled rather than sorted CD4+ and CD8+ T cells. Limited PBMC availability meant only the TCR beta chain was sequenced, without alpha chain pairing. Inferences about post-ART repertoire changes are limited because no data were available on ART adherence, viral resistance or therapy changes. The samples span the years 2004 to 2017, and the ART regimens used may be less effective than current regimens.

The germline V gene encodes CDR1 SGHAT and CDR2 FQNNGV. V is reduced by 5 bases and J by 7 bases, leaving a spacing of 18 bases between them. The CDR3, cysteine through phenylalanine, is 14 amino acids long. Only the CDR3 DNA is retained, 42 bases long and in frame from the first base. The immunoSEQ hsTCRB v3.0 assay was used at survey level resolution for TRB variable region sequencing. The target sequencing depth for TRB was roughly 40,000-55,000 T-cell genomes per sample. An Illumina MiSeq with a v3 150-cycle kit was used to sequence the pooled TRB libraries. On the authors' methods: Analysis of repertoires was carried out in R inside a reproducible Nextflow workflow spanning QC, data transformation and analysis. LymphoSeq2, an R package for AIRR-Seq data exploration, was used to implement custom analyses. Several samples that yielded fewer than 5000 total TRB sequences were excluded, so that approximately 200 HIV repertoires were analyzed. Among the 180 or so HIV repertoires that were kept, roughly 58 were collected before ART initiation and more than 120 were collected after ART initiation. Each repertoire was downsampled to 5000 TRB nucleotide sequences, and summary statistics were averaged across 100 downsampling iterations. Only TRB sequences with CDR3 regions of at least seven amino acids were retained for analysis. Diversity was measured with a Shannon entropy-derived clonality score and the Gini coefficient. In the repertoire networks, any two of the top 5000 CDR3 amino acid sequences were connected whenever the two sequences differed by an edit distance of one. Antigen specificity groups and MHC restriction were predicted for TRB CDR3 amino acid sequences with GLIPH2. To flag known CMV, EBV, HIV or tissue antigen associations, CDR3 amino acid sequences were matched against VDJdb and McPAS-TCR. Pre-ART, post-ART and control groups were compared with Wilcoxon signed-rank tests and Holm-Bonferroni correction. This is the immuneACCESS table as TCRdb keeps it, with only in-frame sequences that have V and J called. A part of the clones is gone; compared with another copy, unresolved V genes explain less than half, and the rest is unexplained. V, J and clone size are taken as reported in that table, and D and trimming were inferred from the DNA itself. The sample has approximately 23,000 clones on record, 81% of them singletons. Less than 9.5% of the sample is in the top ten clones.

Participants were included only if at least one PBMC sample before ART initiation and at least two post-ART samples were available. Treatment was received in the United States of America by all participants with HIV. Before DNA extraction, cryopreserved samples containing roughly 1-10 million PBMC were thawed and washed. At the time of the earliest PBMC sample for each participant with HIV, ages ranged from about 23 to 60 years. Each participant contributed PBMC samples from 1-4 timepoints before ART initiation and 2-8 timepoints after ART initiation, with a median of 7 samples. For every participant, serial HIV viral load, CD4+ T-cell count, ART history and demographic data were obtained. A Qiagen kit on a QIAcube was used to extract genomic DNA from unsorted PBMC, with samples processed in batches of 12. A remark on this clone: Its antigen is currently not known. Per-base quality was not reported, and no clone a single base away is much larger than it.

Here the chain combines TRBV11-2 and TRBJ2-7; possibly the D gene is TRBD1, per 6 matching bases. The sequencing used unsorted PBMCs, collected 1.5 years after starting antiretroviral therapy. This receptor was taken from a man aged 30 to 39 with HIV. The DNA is TGTGCCAGCAGCCCATGGACAGCCCCGGGGGAGCAGTACTTC. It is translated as CASSPWTAPGEQYF. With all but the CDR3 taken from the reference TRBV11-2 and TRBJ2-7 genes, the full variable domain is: EAGVAQSPRYKIIEKRQSVAFWCNPISGHATLYWYQQILGQGPKLLIQFQNNGVVDDSQLPKDRFSAERLKGVDSTLKIQPAKLEDSAVYLCASSPWTAPGEQYFGPGTRLTVT.